A selection of T cell receptor beta chains follows, all from one sample in a study of beta chain features in type 1 diabetes. Assay: immunoSEQ multiplex PCR; the TCRdb copy retains only in-frame clones and omits some. The top ten clones hold roughly 0.015% of a sample with about 340,000 clones, roughly 13% of them seen once. The specimen sequenced was naive CD4+ T cells from blood. These TCRs come from a young woman with type 1 diabetes. Each CDR3 is given with its conserved first and last residue. D genes are given only for firm matches. The size field is filled for only some rows; it gives once, few, many or a size class.

TRBV5-1	TRBJ1-2	few	TRBD1	TGCGCCAGCAGCTTGGGGTGGACAGGGAGCTATGGCTACACCTTC	CASSLGWTGSYGYTF
TRBV7-9	TRBJ2-3	-	-	TGTGCCAGCAGCCCTGGGACATACCCAGATACGCAGTATTTT	CASSPGTYPDTQYF
TRBV27	TRBJ2-5	-	TRBD1	TGTGCCAGCAGTGCCGACCCGGGACAGTACCAAGAGACCCAGTACTTC	CASSADPGQYQETQYF
TRBV6-5	TRBJ2-7	-	-	TGTGCCAGCAGGACAGAAAGCTCCTACGAGCAGTACTTC	CASRTESSYEQYF
TRBV29-1	TRBJ2-7	few	TRBD2	TGCAGCGTGTCCTCGAGGGGAGGGTACGAGCAGTACTTC	CSVSSRGGYEQYF
TRBV5-1	TRBJ2-1	-	TRBD2	TGCGCCAGCAGCCCCACGTGGGGCGGGGGAGGGCCTTTGTACAATGAGCAGTTCTTC	CASSPTWGGGGPLYNEQFF
TRBV19	TRBJ1-1	-	TRBD1	TGTGCCAGTGTGAACAGGGGCACTGAAGCTTTCTTT	CASVNRGTEAFF
TRBV28	TRBJ1-1	-	-	TGTGCCAGCAGTGTCGACAGGAAGGTCGCTGAAGCTTTCTTT	CASSVDRKVAEAFF
TRBV5-1	TRBJ1-5	-	-	TGCGCCAGCAGCTTGGTGGCAGGGGGCAATCAGCCCCAGCATTTT	CASSLVAGGNQPQHF
TRBV5-1	TRBJ2-3	-	TRBD2	TGCGCCAGCAGAGTACTAGCGGGAGACGCAGATACGCAGTATTTT	CASRVLAGDADTQYF
TRBV7-2	TRBJ1-1	few	TRBD1	TGTGCCAGCAGCTCCCCAGGGGGGTCAGCTTTCTTT	CASSSPGGSAFF
TRBV11-2	TRBJ2-7	-	TRBD2	TGTGCCAGCAGATTTTCCTATAGCGGGAGGTACGAGCAGTACTTC	CASRFSYSGRYEQYF
TRBV7-3	TRBJ2-1	-	TRBD1	TGTGCCAGCAGCCCAGGACAGGGCCCTAACAATGAGCAGTTCTTC	CASSPGQGPNNEQFF
TRBV5-1	TRBJ2-1	few	-	TGCGCCAGCAGCCCGGCAGGGGCCACCTACAATGAGCAGTTCTTC	CASSPAGATYNEQFF
TRBV5-1	TRBJ2-1	-	TRBD2	TGCGCCAGCAGCTCCCTGGGTAGCGGGGAAACGGATGAGCAGTTCTTC	CASSSLGSGETDEQFF
TRBV11-3	TRBJ2-2	-	TRBD2	TGTGCCAGCAGCTTACCTTATGGACTAGCGATTAACACCGGGGAGCTGTTTTTT	CASSLPYGLAINTGELFF
TRBV18	TRBJ1-5	-	-	TGTGCCAGCTCACCAGGGGGCTCGGGCAATCAGCCCCAGCATTTT	CASSPGGSGNQPQHF
TRBV9	TRBJ1-2	-	-	TGTGCCAGCAGCCCCACAGGGTCCAATCACTATGGCTACACCTTC	CASSPTGSNHYGYTF
TRBV27	TRBJ1-2	-	-	TGTGCCAGCAGTAAACAGGGAACAAACAACTATGGCTACACCTTC	CASSKQGTNNYGYTF
TRBV9	TRBJ2-1	few	-	TGTGCCAGCAGCCCCGGGACTTCCGGGCCCTACAATGAGCAGTTCTTC	CASSPGTSGPYNEQFF
TRBV18	TRBJ2-1	-	TRBD1	TGTGCCAGCTCATCAGGGACAGGGGCCAGCTCCTACAATGAGCAGTTCTTC	CASSSGTGASSYNEQFF
TRBV9	TRBJ2-6	few	-	TGTGCCAGCAGCTACCGTTACAGGGGGGGCTCTGGGGCCAACGTCCTGACTTTC	CASSYRYRGGSGANVLTF